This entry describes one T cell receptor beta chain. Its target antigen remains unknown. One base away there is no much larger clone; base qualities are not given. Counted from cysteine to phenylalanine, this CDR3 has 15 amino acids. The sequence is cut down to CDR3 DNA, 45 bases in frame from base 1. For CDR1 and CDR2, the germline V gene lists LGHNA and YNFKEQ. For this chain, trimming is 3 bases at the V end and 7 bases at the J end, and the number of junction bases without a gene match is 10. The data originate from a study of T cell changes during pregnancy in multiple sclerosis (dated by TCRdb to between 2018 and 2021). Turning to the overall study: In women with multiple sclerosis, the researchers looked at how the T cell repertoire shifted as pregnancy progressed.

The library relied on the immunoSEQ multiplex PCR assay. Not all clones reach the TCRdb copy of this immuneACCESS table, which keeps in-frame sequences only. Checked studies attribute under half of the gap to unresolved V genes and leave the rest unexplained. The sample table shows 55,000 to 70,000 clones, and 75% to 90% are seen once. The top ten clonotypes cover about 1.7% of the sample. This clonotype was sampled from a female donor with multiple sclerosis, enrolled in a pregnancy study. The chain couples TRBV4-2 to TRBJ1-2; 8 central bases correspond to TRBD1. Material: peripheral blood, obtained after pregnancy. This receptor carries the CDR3 CASSHLQDRVRGYTF. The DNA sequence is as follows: TGTGCCAGCAGCCATCTACAGGACAGGGTTCGTGGCTACACCTTC.